The rows below give T cell receptor beta chains drawn from one sample of a study of control samples from healthy donors and cancer patients. Method: immunoSEQ multiplex PCR; TCRdb's copy keeps in-frame clones and lacks some. The table records some 110,000 clones, approximately 93% of them present only once. The source material was blood. These receptors were collected from a man aged 30 to 45 in good health. Each CDR3 is given with its conserved first and last residue. The D gene is left open where the match is weak. Some rows mark clone size as missing; the rest say once, few, many or name a class of expanded clone.

-,TRBJ1-6,-,TRBV4-2,TGTGCCAGCAGCCAAGCAAATTCACCCCTCCACTTT,CASSQANSPLHF
-,TRBJ1-3,-,TRBV5-1,TGCGCCAGCAGTGACACGAGCTCTGGAAACACCATATATTTT,CASSDTSSGNTIYF
-,TRBJ1-1,TRBD1,TRBV27,TGTGCCAGCAGCCCCGGGACAGGGGGCGCCCAAACCACTGAAGCTTTCTTT,CASSPGTGGAQTTEAFF
-,TRBJ1-1,-,TRBV7-9,TGTGCCAGCAGCTGGGGTGTCGAGAACACTGAAGCTTTCTTT,CASSWGVENTEAFF
once,TRBJ2-2,-,TRBV7-8,TGTGCCAGCAGCCTACGGACGAACACCGGGGAGCTGTTTTTT,CASSLRTNTGELFF
-,TRBJ1-1,-,TRBV5-1,TGCGCCAGCTGGAACAGGGATGGGAGCACTGAAGCTTTCTTT,CASWNRDGSTEAFF
-,TRBJ1-3,-,TRBV5-1,TGCGCCAGCAGCTTGGTGATGGGAGGGGCCCTCTCTGGAAACACCATATATTTT,CASSLVMGGALSGNTIYF
-,TRBJ2-5,TRBD1,TRBV28,TGTGCCAGCAGTTTTGGAAACAGGGACAGCCAAGAGACCCAGTACTTC,CASSFGNRDSQETQYF
-,TRBJ1-1,-,TRBV12-3/TRBV12-4,TGTGCCAGCAGTACTCAGGGTTCTGAAGCTTTCTTT,CASSTQGSEAFF
-,TRBJ1-1,TRBD1,TRBV18,TGTGCCAGCTCACCCCGGACAGGGGAAAACACTGAAGCTTTCTTT,CASSPRTGENTEAFF
-,TRBJ2-1,TRBD2,TRBV28,TGTGCCAGCAGTGCGGGGGGGGGCTCCTACAATGAGCAGTTCTTC,CASSAGGGSYNEQFF
-,TRBJ2-5,TRBD2,TRBV5-5,TGTGCCAGCAGCCTGGGACTAACCCAAGAGACCCAGTACTTC,CASSLGLTQETQYF
-,TRBJ2-3,TRBD2,TRBV3-1/TRBV3-2,TGTGCCAGCAGCCAAGATAGGCGGCTAGCGGGGGGTACTAGCACAGATACGCAGTATTTT,CASSQDRRLAGGTSTDTQYF
-,TRBJ2-3,-,TRBV27,TGTGCCAGCAGTTTATCTGACAGGAGCACAGATACGCAGTATTTT,CASSLSDRSTDTQYF
-,TRBJ1-1,-,TRBV11-2,TGTGCCAGCAGCTCCCCGGGGGGTTCCGACACTGAAGCTTTCTTT,CASSSPGGSDTEAFF
once,TRBJ2-1,-,TRBV14,TGTGCCAGCAGCCTGGGACTGGGCAATGAGCAGTTCTTC,CASSLGLGNEQFF
-,TRBJ1-1,-,TRBV9,TGTGCCAGCAGCGACGGGATGAACACTGAAGCTTTCTTT,CASSDGMNTEAFF
-,TRBJ2-5,-,TRBV20-1,TGCAGTGCTAGTGGTGGCGGGGGCCTACAAGAGACCCAGTACTTC,CSASGGGGLQETQYF
-,TRBJ1-1,-,TRBV6-5,TGTGCCAGCAGCCCCTCGAGAGGGGAGCGATCTGAAGCTTTCTTT,CASSPSRGERSEAFF
-,TRBJ1-5,-,TRBV2,TGTGCCAGCAGACAGGCGGATCAGCCCCAGCATTTT,CASRQADQPQHF
-,TRBJ2-4,-,TRBV5-1,TGCGCCAGCAGCTTGGGCGGCGGGTTC,CASSLGGGF
few,TRBJ1-3,-,TRBV6-6,TGTGCCAGCATGTTTCCCGCTGGAAACACCATATATTTT,CASMFPAGNTIYF
once,TRBJ2-2,-,TRBV5-1,TGCGCCAGCAGCTTAGACCTTAGCGCTGCCGGGGAGCTGTTTTTT,CASSLDLSAAGELFF
-,TRBJ2-1,TRBD1,TRBV6-1,TGTGCCAGCAGTGAAGGGGGACAGGCCTACAATGAGCAGTTCTTC,CASSEGGQAYNEQFF
-,TRBJ2-2,TRBD1,TRBV28,TGTGCCAGCAGACGTGACAGGGGACCCGGGGAGCTGTTTTTT,CASRRDRGPGELFF
-,TRBJ2-2,-,TRBV5-1,TGCGCCAGCCGATCACAGGGAAGGGGAGCCGGGGAGCTGTTTTTT,CASRSQGRGAGELFF
-,TRBJ2-4,-,TRBV2,TGTGCCAGCAGTGAATCGTCCGGTGGGGGAAACATTCAGTACTTC,CASSESSGGGNIQYF
-,TRBJ1-1,-,TRBV3-1/TRBV3-2,TGTGCCAGCAGCCAAGACCCCCGACACTTTGAAGCTTTCTTT,CASSQDPRHFEAFF
-,TRBJ2-2,-,TRBV19,TGTGCCAGTAGTATTTGGGCTTTGGGGGTCACCGGGGAGCTGTTTTTT,CASSIWALGVTGELFF
-,TRBJ1-2,-,TRBV6-6,TGTGCCAGCAGTTATGGGGCAGGGTTGGGAAACTATGGCTACACCTTC,CASSYGAGLGNYGYTF
once,TRBJ2-5,-,TRBV5-1,TGCGCCAGCACCTCCGGGACACGAGGAGAGACCCAGTACTTC,CASTSGTRGETQYF
-,TRBJ2-3,-,TRBV5-8,TGTGCCAGCAGCCTTCAGCCATCTAGCACAGATACGCAGTATTTT,CASSLQPSSTDTQYF
-,TRBJ1-5,-,TRBV7-9,TGTGCCAGCAGCTTAGAAGGGCATAGCAATCAGCCCCAGCATTTT,CASSLEGHSNQPQHF
-,TRBJ1-4,-,TRBV11-2,TGTGCCAGCAGCCCCTCCGACAGTGAAAAACTGTTTTTT,CASSPSDSEKLFF
-,TRBJ1-6,TRBD1,TRBV7-9,TGTGCCAGCAGTCGGACAGGGTCAATCAATTCACCCCTCCACTTT,CASSRTGSINSPLHF
-,TRBJ2-1,-,TRBV7-9,TGTGCCAGCAGCAGCCCCTCAGGGGCCAATGAGCAGTTCTTC,CASSSPSGANEQFF
once,TRBJ1-2,-,TRBV5-1,TGCGCCAGCAGCCCCGGCAATTCCCCACGCACCCATTTC,CASSPGNSPRTHF
-,TRBJ1-2,-,TRBV19,TGTGCCAGTACCATTCATGGAGACGATGGCTACACCTTC,CASTIHGDDGYTF
-,TRBJ2-1,TRBD2,TRBV5-3,TGTGCCAGAAGCATCCCGGGGGGGCATACCTACAATGAGCAGTTCTTC,CARSIPGGHTYNEQFF
-,TRBJ1-2,-,TRBV2,TGTGCCAGCAGTGAAGCGTCGAACTATGGCTACACCTTC,CASSEASNYGYTF
-,TRBJ2-6,TRBD1,TRBV10-2,TGCGCCAGCATGCGGACAGGGGGCTCCAGCTCTGGGGCCAACGTCCTGACTTTC,CASMRTGGSSSGANVLTF